This T cell receptor beta chain is from a study of OX40 agonist ivuxolimab in advanced cancers. This clone came up once. Its cognate antigen is unknown. Points from the study as a whole: Partial responders at 0.1-3.0 mg/kg showed near-lowest clonal expansion.

V dropped 1 base and J dropped 5; count of bases not matched to a gene: 0. Germline assignment: CDR1 SGHKS and CDR2 YYEKEE (reference sequence). This CDR3 comprises 13 residues. Assay: immunoSEQ multiplex PCR; the TCRdb copy retains only in-frame clones and omits some. In the table there are approximately 74,000 clones, 75% to 95% of which are singletons. This sequence originates from an adult with an advanced solid tumor such as melanoma, head and neck, liver or kidney cancer. V usage is TRBV5-5 and J usage is TRBJ1-5, with 7 bases matching TRBD1. The material sequenced was CD4+ or CD8+ T cells sorted from blood, taken in a trial of the OX40 agonist ivuxolimab. CDR3 nucleotide sequence: TGTGCCAGCAGCTTGACAGGGGATCAGCCCCAGCATTTT. As protein: CASSLTGDQPQHF.